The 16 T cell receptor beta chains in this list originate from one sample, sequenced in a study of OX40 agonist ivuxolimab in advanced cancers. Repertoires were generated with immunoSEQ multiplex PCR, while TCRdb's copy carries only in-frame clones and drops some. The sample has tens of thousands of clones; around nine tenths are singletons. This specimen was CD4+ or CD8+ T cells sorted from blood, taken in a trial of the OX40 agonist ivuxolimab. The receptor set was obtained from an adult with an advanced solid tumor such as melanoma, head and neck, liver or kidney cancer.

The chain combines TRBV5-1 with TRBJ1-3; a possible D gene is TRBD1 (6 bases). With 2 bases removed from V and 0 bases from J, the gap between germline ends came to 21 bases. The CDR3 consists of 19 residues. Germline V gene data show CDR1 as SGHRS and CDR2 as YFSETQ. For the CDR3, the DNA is TGCGCCAGCAGCTTCCAAAGTCAGGACAGCTCGAGCTCTGGAAACACCATATATTTT. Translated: CASSFQSQDSSSSGNTIYF.

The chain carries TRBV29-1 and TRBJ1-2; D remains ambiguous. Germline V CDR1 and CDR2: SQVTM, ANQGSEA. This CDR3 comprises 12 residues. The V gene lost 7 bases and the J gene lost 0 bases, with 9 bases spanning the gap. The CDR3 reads CSALTSNYGYTF. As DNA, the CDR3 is TGCAGCGCTTTAACTTCTAACTATGGCTACACCTTC.

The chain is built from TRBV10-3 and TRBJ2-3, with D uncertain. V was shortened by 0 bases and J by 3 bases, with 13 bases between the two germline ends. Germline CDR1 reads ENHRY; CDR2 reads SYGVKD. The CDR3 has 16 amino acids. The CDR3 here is CAISESVGPRTDTQYF. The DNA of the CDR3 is TGTGCCATCAGTGAGTCGGTGGGTCCGAGAACAGATACGCAGTATTTT.

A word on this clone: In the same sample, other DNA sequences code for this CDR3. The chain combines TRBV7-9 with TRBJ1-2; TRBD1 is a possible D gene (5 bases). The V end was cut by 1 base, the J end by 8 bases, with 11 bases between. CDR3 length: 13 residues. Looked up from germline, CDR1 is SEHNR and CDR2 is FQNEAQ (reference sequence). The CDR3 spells CASSLDGGGGYTF. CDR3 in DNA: TGTGCCAGCAGCTTAGATGGGGGTGGAGGCTACACCTTC.

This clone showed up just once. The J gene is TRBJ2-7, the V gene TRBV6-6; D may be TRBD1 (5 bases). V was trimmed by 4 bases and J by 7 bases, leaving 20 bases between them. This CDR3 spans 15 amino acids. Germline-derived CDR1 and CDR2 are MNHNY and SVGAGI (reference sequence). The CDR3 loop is CASSFPTDTLREQYF. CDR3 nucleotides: TGTGCCAGCAGTTTCCCGACAGATACCCTGAGGGAGCAGTACTTC.

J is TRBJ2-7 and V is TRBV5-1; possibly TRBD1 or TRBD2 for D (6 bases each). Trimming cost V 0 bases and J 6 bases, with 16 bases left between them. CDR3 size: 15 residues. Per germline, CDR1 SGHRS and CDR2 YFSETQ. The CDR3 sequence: CASSLEVSQGGEQYF. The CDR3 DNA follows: TGCGCCAGCAGCTTGGAAGTGTCACAGGGAGGCGAGCAGTACTTC.

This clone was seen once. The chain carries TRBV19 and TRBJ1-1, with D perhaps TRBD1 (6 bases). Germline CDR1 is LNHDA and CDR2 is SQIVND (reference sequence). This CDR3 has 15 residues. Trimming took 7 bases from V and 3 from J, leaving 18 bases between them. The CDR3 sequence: CASTLWTDPYTEAFF. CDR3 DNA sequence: TGTGCCAGTACCTTGTGGACAGACCCCTACACTGAAGCTTTCTTT.

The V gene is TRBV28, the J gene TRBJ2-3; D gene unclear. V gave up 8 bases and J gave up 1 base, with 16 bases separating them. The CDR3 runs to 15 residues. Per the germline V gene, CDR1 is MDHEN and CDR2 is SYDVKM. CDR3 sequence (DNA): TGTGCCAGCCTCCGTGGGTCCCATGGCACAGATACGCAGTATTTT. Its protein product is CASLRGSHGTDTQYF.

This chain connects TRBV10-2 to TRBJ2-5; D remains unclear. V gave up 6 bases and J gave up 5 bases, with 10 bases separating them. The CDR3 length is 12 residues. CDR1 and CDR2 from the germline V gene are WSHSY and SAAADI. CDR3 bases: TGCGCCAGCAGCTCGGGTTCCGAGACCCAGTACTTC. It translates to CASSSGSETQYF.

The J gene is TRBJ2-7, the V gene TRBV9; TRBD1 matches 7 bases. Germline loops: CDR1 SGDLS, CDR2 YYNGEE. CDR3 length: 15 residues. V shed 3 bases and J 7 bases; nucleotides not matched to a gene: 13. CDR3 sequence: CASSGGYRGTWEQYF. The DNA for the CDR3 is TGTGCCAGCAGCGGGGGATACAGGGGAACTTGGGAGCAGTACTTC.

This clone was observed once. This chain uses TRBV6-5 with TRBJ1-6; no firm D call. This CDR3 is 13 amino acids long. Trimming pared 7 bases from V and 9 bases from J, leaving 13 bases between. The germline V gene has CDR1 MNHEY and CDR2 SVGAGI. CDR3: CASNGVLGSPLHF. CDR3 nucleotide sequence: TGTGCCAGCAACGGGGTTTTGGGTTCACCCCTCCACTTT.

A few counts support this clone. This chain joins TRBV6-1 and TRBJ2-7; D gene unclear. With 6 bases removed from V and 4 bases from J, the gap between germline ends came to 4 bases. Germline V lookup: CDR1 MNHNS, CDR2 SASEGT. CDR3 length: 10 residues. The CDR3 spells CASSRYEQYF. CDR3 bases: TGTGCCAGCAGCCGATACGAGCAGTACTTC.

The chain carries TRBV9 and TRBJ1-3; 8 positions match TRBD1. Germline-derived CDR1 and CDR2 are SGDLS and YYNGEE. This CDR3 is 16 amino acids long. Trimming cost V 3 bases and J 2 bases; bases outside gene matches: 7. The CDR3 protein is CASSESTGVTGNTIYF. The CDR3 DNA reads TGTGCCAGCAGCGAATCGACAGGGGTAACTGGAAACACCATATATTTT. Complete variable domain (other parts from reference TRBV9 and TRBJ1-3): DSGVTQTPKHLITATGQRVTLRCSPRSGDLSVYWYQQSLDQGLQFLIQYYNGEERAKGNILERFSAQQFPDLHSELNLSSLELGDSALYFCASSESTGVTGNTIYFGEGSWLTVV.

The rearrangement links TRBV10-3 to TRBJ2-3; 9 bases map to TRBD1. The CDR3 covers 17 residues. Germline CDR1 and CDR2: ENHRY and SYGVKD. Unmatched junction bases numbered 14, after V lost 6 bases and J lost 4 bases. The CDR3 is CAISPSQGATRADTQYF. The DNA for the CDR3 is TGTGCCATCAGCCCCTCACAGGGGGCTACCCGGGCAGATACGCAGTATTTT.

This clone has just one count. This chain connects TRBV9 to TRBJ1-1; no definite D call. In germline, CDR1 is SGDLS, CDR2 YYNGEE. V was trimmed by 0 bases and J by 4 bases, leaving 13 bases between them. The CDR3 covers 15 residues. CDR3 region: CASSVGSMGVTEAFF. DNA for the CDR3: TGTGCCAGCAGCGTAGGGTCGATGGGTGTCACTGAAGCTTTCTTT.

CDR3 in amino acids: CASSSGTSIEKLFF. The CDR3, as DNA: TGTGCCAGCAGCTCCGGGACGTCTATTGAAAAACTGTTTTTT. J is TRBJ1-4 and V is TRBV5-6; weak D call: TRBD1 (5 bases). The V gene's germline CDR1 is SGHDT and CDR2 YYEEEE. V was trimmed by 3 bases and J by 7 bases, leaving 13 bases between them. This CDR3 has 14 amino acids.